These 32 T cell receptor beta chains were sequenced from one sample in a study of CD8+CD57+ T cells in acquired aplastic anemia. All patients picked for sequencing had shown, by flow cytometry, an expansion of CD8+CD57+ cells. Genomic DNA, serving as template, underwent TCR beta VDJ and CDR3 profiling. TCRdb redid the calling of the reads with MiXCR, one entry per CDR3 protein. The table includes hundreds of thousands of distinct CDR3 sequences, around 82% detected once. The sample was sorted CD4+, CD8+, or CD8+CD57+ T cells (not recorded which) from PBMCs. These receptors were taken from a human donor with aplastic anemia.

This clonotype appeared many times. The chain combines TRBV9 with TRBJ2-3; 7 bases agree with TRBD1. Germline values: CDR1 SGDLS, CDR2 YYNGEE. This CDR3 is built from 15 residues. Unmatched junction bases numbered 6, after V lost 4 bases and J lost 1 base. The CDR3 loop reads CASSNRGTGTDTQYF. The DNA for the CDR3 is TGTGCCAGCAGCAACCGTGGGACAGGCACAGATACGCAGTATTTT. Supplemented by reference TRBV9 and TRBJ2-3, the full variable domain reads DSGVTQTPKHLITATGQRVTLRCSPRSGDLSVYWYQQSLDQGLQFLIQYYNGEERAKGNILERFSAQQFPDLHSELNLSSLELGDSALYFCASSNRGTGTDTQYFGPGTRLTVL.

The V and J genes are TRBV29-1 and TRBJ2-2; 10 nucleotides agree with TRBD1. V lost 6 bases, J lost 7 bases, and 5 bases stayed unmatched. This CDR3 has 13 residues. Germline V gene lookup returns CDR1 SQVTM and CDR2 ANQGSEA. For the CDR3, the DNA is TGCAGCGTCTGGACAGGGGGGATCGGGGAGCTGTTTTTT. It specifies CSVWTGGIGELFF.

Many counts were recorded for this clonotype. V and J are TRBV9 and TRBJ1-4; TRBD1 agrees at 9 bases. The CDR3 covers 15 residues. V lost 4 bases and J lost 7; bases outside the gene matches: 8. Germline V gene lookup returns CDR1 SGDLS and CDR2 YYNGEE. The DNA of the CDR3 is TGTGCCAGCAGCCTCTCCGGGACAGGGTTTGAAAAACTGTTTTTT. It codes for CASSLSGTGFEKLFF.

In its sample, this clonotype was seen a few times. A read error may produce the germline difference seen at one junction end. In nucleotides, the CDR3 is TGTGCCAGCAGCTTTGAGGGAGGCCCGGATACGCAGTATTTT. Protein sequence: CASSFEGGPDTQYF. This chain joins TRBV5-1 and TRBJ2-3; tentatively, D is TRBD2 (6 bases). Germline V gene data show CDR1 as SGHRS and CDR2 as YFSETQ. The CDR3 spans 14 residues.

The chain recombines TRBV11-3 with TRBJ2-7; D gene ambiguous. The CDR3 runs to 13 residues. Germline V gene sequence: CDR1 SGHNT, CDR2 YENEEA. V dropped 6 bases and J dropped 5 bases, with 14 bases sitting between them. The CDR3 protein is CASSSRLSDEQYF. In DNA, the CDR3 is TGTGCCAGCAGTTCTAGGCTGAGCGACGAGCAGTACTTC.

The rearrangement joins TRBV20-1 to TRBJ2-3; TRBD1 aligns across 7 bases. Judging by the DNA end, TRBJ1-5 fits better; the J call may be wrong. The length of the CDR3 is 16 residues. CDR1 and CDR2 from the germline V gene are DFQATT and SNEGSKA (reference sequence). The DNA for the CDR3 is TGCAGTGCCAGCAGCGTAGGGGGACAGAGCACAGATACGCAGCATTTT. Its protein product is CSASSVGGQSTDTQHF.

J is TRBJ2-5 and V is TRBV7-3; 9 bases agree with TRBD2. With 3 bases clipped from V and 12 bases from J, the junction kept 14 bases outside the gene matches. The CDR3 consists of 15 residues. Germline assignment: CDR1 SGHTA and CDR2 FQGTGA. Here the CDR3 DNA reads TGTGCCAGCAGCTTTCAAAGCGGCGGGGGGGGCGCTGAGTACTTC. Translated, it gives CASSFQSGGGGAEYF. Full variable domain (remainder filled in from reference TRBV7-3 and TRBJ2-5): GAGVSQTPSNKVTEKGKYVELRCDPISGHTALYWYRQSLGQGPEFLIYFQGTGAADDSGLPNDRFFAVRPEGSVSTLKIQRTERGDSAVYLCASSFQSGGGGAEYFGPGTRLLVL.

To note about this clonotype: The conserved phenylalanine or tryptophan normally closing the CDR3 is absent here, so this likely arose from a read error. The limits of the CDR3 on the DNA are not certain, so only TCRdb's listed CDR3 is given. V and J are TRBV7-4 and TRBJ2-3; the tabulated D call, TRBD1, remains unverified against the DNA. The CDR3 contains 13 residues when both ends are counted. Germline CDR1 is SGHVT and CDR2 is SQSDAQ. CDR3: CATSDSGQGSITE.

A word on this clonotype: The conserved phenylalanine or tryptophan normally closing the CDR3 is absent here, so this likely arose from a read error. No DNA is shown, since the ends of the CDR3 on it are uncertain; the CDR3 is the one TCRdb lists. The chain recombines TRBV7-8 with TRBJ2-5; TRBD2 is the table's D call and was not checked against the DNA. The CDR3 totals 12 residues, both ends included. In germline, CDR1 is SGHVS, CDR2 FQNEAQ. CDR3 amino acids: CASRVARGPESY.

This clonotype was counted between two and nine times. Lacking the conserved final phenylalanine or tryptophan, this CDR3 likely reflects a read error. The chain employs TRBV2 and TRBJ2-5; TRBD2 aligns across 9 bases. Germline assignment: CDR1 SNHLY and CDR2 FYNNEI. With 6 bases clipped from V and 4 bases from J, the junction kept 9 bases outside the gene matches. CDR3 size: 15 residues. The CDR3 reads CASSHRTSARETQYS. In nucleotides, the CDR3 is TGTGCCAGCAGCCACCGGACTAGCGCTAGAGAGACCCAGTACTCC.

As to this clonotype: At one end the junction does not follow the germline gene, possibly because of a read error. The chain carries TRBV7-3 and TRBJ2-3, with D maybe TRBD2 (6 bases). The CDR3 length is 13 residues. Germline CDR1 is SGHTA and CDR2 is FQGTGA. CDR3 coding DNA: TGTGCCAGCGGGGACGGGGGAGGAGCTACGCCGTATTTT. Translated, it gives CASGDGGGATPYF.

About this clonotype itself: The junction departs from the called germline gene at one end, perhaps through a read error. This rearrangement joins TRBV7-2 to TRBJ2-3; maybe TRBD2 (6 bases). The CDR3 consists of 14 residues. Germline lookup yields CDR1 SGHTA and CDR2 FQGNSA. CDR3: CASSLAGGPFPTSF. CDR3 nucleotide sequence: TGTGCCAGCAGCTTAGCGGGAGGTCCCTTTCCGACGAGCTTT.

The V and J genes are TRBV9 and TRBJ1-2, with no clear D. V was shortened by 4 bases and J by 6 bases, with 25 bases between the two germline ends. This CDR3 region has 17 residues. Germline V lookup: CDR1 SGDLS, CDR2 YYNGEE. CDR3: CASSPNLGLSTDNGYTF. As DNA, the CDR3 is TGTGCCAGCAGCCCCAATTTGGGCCTGAGCACAGATAATGGCTACACCTTC.

About this clonotype itself: Without the conserved terminal phenylalanine or tryptophan, this CDR3 likely stems from a read error. The limits of the CDR3 on the DNA are not certain, so only TCRdb's listed CDR3 is given. This chain connects TRBV7-4 to TRBJ2-3. The V gene's germline CDR1 is SGHVT and CDR2 SQSDAQ. The CDR3 totals 11 residues, both ends included. CDR3 residues: CASSTSDKQDV.

V usage is TRBV7-9 and J usage is TRBJ1-5; 7 nucleotides match TRBD1. The ends lost 0 bases at V and 13 bases at J; junction bases unmatched: 15. The germline gives CDR1 SEHNR, CDR2 FQNEAQ (reference sequence). The CDR3 loop spans 16 amino acids. This CDR3 reads CASSLAGDSGTQHQHF. DNA of the CDR3: TGTGCCAGCAGCTTAGCGGGGGACAGCGGTACGCAGCATCAGCATTTT.

There are a few counts of this clonotype. One junction end disagrees with the germline gene, perhaps due to a read error. This chain links TRBV9 with TRBJ2-3, with D possibly matching TRBD2 (6 bases). Germline V lookup: CDR1 SGDLS, CDR2 YYNGEE. The CDR3 consists of 13 residues. The CDR3 loop is CASSDGGKDTHYF. The CDR3 coding sequence is TGTGCCAGCAGCGACGGGGGTAAAGATACGCACTATTTT.

This clonotype appeared a few times. The chain joins TRBV19 to TRBJ1-5; TRBD1 aligns across 9 bases. V trimming: 5 bases; J trimming: 14 bases; junction bases outside the gene matches: 13. This CDR3 spans 14 amino acids. CDR1 is LNHDA, CDR2 SQIVND, per germline (reference sequence). The CDR3 here is CASSGTGTSSNEHF. As DNA, the CDR3 is TGTGCCAGTAGTGGGACAGGGACTTCTTCCAATGAGCATTTT.

Comments on this clonotype: Germline is not matched at one junction end, which may reflect a read error. The V call is TRBV7-9, the J call TRBJ2-3; 8 nucleotides line up with TRBD2. This CDR3 region has 14 residues. Germline CDR1 SEHNR, CDR2 FQNEAQ (reference sequence). CDR3 amino acids: CASSFEGSGGTQDF. The CDR3 bases are TGTGCCAGCAGCTTTGAGGGAAGCGGGGGTACGCAGGATTTT.

Here the CDR3 reads CASSLTRSGDSDYTF. CDR3 coding DNA: TGTGCCAGCAGCTTGACAAGGAGCGGGGACAGCGACTACACCTTC. The chain carries TRBV7-9 and TRBJ1-2, with TRBD1 matching 7 bases. Trimming removed 3 bases from V and 10 bases from J; junction bases left unmatched: 14. In germline, CDR1 is SEHNR, CDR2 FQNEAQ (reference sequence). The CDR3 length is 15 residues.

In the case of this clonotype: One end of the junction fails to match germline, which may point to a read error. The chain employs TRBV24-1 and TRBJ1-4, with a tentative D call TRBD1 (6 bases). The CDR3 runs 17 residues. CDR1 KGHDR and CDR2 SFDVKD come from the germline V gene. CDR3 in DNA: TGTGCCATCAGTGAGTCTTCAGGGGAACACATTTACGAAAAACTGTTTTTT. Encoded protein: CAISESSGEHIYEKLFF.

For this clonotype: One end of the junction is discordant with germline, which a read error may explain. The chain couples TRBV7-2 to TRBJ2-3, with D tentatively TRBD2 (5 bases). The CDR3 is 14 residues long. The germline CDR1 and CDR2 sequences are SGHTA and FQGNSA. The CDR3 is CASSLAGGPERPHF. Written as DNA, the CDR3 is TGTGCCAGCAGCTTAGCGGGCGGGCCCGAAAGGCCGCATTTT.

V usage is TRBV7-2 and J usage is TRBJ2-3; D is ambiguous. This CDR3 is 14 amino acids long. V was trimmed by 4 bases and J by 13 bases, leaving 21 bases between them. Germline V gives CDR1 SGHTA, CDR2 FQGNSA. The CDR3 nucleotides are TGTGCCAGCAGCTCGACCAGAGGTACCGGTTTGAAGTATTTT. This sequence encodes CASSSTRGTGLKYF.

This chain uses TRBV18 with TRBJ2-7; D may be TRBD2 (5 bases). Trimming shortened V by 0 bases and J by 2 bases, and 5 bases separated the two germline ends. The CDR3 totals 13 residues. Per germline, CDR1 KGHSH and CDR2 LQKENI. The CDR3 DNA sequence: TGTGCCAGCTCACCACCCGGGGCCTACGAGCAGTACTTC. Protein product: CASSPPGAYEQYF.

Comments on this clonotype: At one boundary the junction diverges from the germline segment, which might be a read error. The chain links TRBV7-9 to TRBJ2-6, with 7 bases that match TRBD2. There are 17 residues in the CDR3. Germline CDR1 is SEHNR and CDR2 is FQNEAQ (reference sequence). CDR3 in DNA: TGTGCCAGCACCCTTGGGAGGGTCGGGTCTGGCGCCAACGTCCTGACTTTC. It is translated as CASTLGRVGSGANVLTF.

V gene TRBV12-3 or TRBV12-4 combines with J gene TRBJ1-2, with D perhaps TRBD1 (5 bases). The CDR3 totals 12 residues. The V end was cut by 6 bases, the J end by 6 bases, with 11 bases between. The CDR3 is CASSTGGNGYTF. As DNA, the CDR3 is TGTGCCAGCAGCACGGGGGGGAATGGCTACACCTTC.

About this clonotype: One end of the junction fails to match germline, which may point to a read error. CDR3 protein: CASSVGTSGIYTF. The CDR3 DNA is TGTGCCAGCAGCGTCGGGACTAGCGGAATCTACACGTTC. The gene calls are TRBV9 and TRBJ1-2; D may be TRBD1 (5 bases). The CDR3 runs to 13 residues. Germline lookup yields CDR1 SGDLS and CDR2 YYNGEE.

This chain uses TRBV7-8 with TRBJ1-1, with a possible D match to TRBD1 (5 bases). The CDR3 is 15 residues long. V was cut by 6 bases and J by 13 bases, with 27 bases left in between. The germline V gene has CDR1 SGHVS and CDR2 FQNEAQ. CDR3 sequence (DNA): TGTGCCAGCAGGGACGAGGTGACAGAGACGCATGAATTTTTCTTT. This codes for CASRDEVTETHEFFF.

In its sample, this clonotype was seen once. CDR3 sequence: CASSFHPHGNSLSTF. Written as DNA, the CDR3 is TGTGCCAGCAGCTTTCATCCACACGGGAACTCCCTTTCCACCTTC. This chain uses TRBV7-9 with TRBJ1-2; no reliable D call. CDR1 and CDR2 (germline): SEHNR, FQNEAQ (reference sequence). V dropped 3 bases and J dropped 13 bases, with 24 bases sitting between them. The CDR3 sequence is 15 residues long.

As concerns this clonotype: Sequence at one end of the junction differs from germline and may be a read error. This chain joins TRBV7-3 and TRBJ2-5; D might be TRBD2 (7 bases). The length of the CDR3 is 14 residues. CDR1 SGHTA and CDR2 FQGTGA come from the germline V gene. In nucleotides, the CDR3 is TGTGCCAGCAGTAGAAGCGGGGAGTGGGGGGCCCACTACTTC. This gives the protein CASSRSGEWGAHYF.

As for this clonotype: The junction shows a germline mismatch at one end, possibly a read error. The V call is TRBV7-3, the J call TRBJ2-3; D gene uncertain. The CDR3 is made up of 12 amino acids. Germline V lookup: CDR1 SGHTA, CDR2 FQGTGA. This CDR3 reads CASSLGSGPHNF. CDR3 sequence (DNA): TGTGCCAGCAGCTTAGGGTCAGGTCCGCATAATTTT. Full variable domain (remainder filled in from reference TRBV7-3 and TRBJ2-3): GAGVSQTPSNKVTEKGKYVELRCDPISGHTALYWYRQSLGQGPEFLIYFQGTGAADDSGLPNDRFFAVRPEGSVSTLKIQRTERGDSAVYLCASSLGSGPHNFGPGTRLTVL.

Points on this clonotype: The CDR3 does not end in the conserved phenylalanine or tryptophan, so this is likely a read error. The rearrangement uses TRBV7-9 and TRBJ2-7; D is unclear. The CDR3 runs to 12 residues. Germline V gene lookup returns CDR1 SEHNR and CDR2 FQNEAQ (reference sequence). CDR3 sequence: CASSLVGYEQYL. In DNA form, the CDR3 reads TGCGCCAGCAGCTTGGTAGGATACGAGCAGTACTTG.

As concerns this clonotype: Lacking the conserved final phenylalanine or tryptophan, this CDR3 likely reflects a read error. It is unclear where the CDR3 begins or ends on the DNA, so no DNA is shown, and the CDR3 is as TCRdb lists it. The V call is TRBV7-3, the J call TRBJ1-2. The CDR3 is 13 residues long, ends included. The V gene's germline CDR1 is SGHTA and CDR2 FQGTGA. This chain's CDR3 is CASSTKKGGGYDY.